This paragraph reports one T cell receptor beta chain. Sequencing was performed with immunoSEQ multiplex PCR; in TCRdb, only in-frame clones are kept and a portion is missing. The data hold under 100,000 clones, with about 88% observed a single time. This entry belongs to a study of control samples from healthy donors and cancer patients. The CDR3 extends over 16 amino acids. The chain couples TRBV21-1 to TRBJ1-5. TRBV21-1 is annotated as a pseudogene. This clonotype originated in a woman aged 70 to 79 in good health. The sample taken for sequencing was blood. The CDR3 nucleotides are TGTGCCAGCAGCAAAAGGGCAGTAGATAGCAATCAGCCCCAGCATTTT. Amino acids: CASSKRAVDSNQPQHF.